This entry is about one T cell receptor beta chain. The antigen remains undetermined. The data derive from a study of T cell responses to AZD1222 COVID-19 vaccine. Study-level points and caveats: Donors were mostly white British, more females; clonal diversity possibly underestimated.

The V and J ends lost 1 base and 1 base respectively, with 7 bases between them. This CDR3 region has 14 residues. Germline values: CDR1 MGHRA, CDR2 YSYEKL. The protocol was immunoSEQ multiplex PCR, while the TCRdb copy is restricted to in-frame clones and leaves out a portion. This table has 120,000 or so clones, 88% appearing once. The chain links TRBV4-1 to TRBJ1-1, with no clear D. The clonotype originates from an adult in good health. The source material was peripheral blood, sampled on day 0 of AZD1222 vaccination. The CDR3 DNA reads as TGCGCCAGCAGCCAAGCCCCCGGGAACACTGAAGCTTTCTTT. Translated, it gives CASSQAPGNTEAFF.